This is a list of T cell receptor beta chains from one sample in a study of cytomegalovirus exposure and HLA in healthy donors. Profiling relied on immunoSEQ multiplex PCR, and the TCRdb table lists in-frame clones only, not all of them. The table lists around 140,000 clones, more than 60% of them singletons. The material sequenced was PBMCs. These TCRs come from a young woman in good health and CMV-seronegative. CDR3s include the opening cysteine and the closing phenylalanine or tryptophan. A D gene is named only where the DNA matches it firmly. Clone size is not always given. Where it is, it says once, few, many or a class for expanded clones.

j_call | d_call | v_call | clone_size | cdr3_aa | cdr3_nt
TRBJ2-3 | . | TRBV7-2 | . | CASSPRTRDTQYF | TGTGCCAGCAGCCCTCGGACTCGCGATACGCAGTATTTT
TRBJ2-7 | . | TRBV9 | . | CASSNQPGHSYEQYF | TGTGCCAGCAGCAACCAACCGGGACATTCCTACGAGCAGTACTTC
TRBJ1-1 | TRBD1 | TRBV29-1 | . | CSVTQGANTEAFF | TGCAGCGTTACCCAGGGGGCGAACACTGAAGCTTTCTTT
TRBJ1-2 | . | TRBV14 | once | CASSQASEHGYTF | TGTGCCAGCAGCCAAGCGTCGGAGCATGGCTACACCTTC
TRBJ2-3 | TRBD2 | TRBV4-2 | . | CAFSGRGGDTQYF | TGTGCTTTTAGCGGGAGAGGGGGGGATACGCAGTATTTT
TRBJ2-1 | TRBD2 | TRBV10-3 | few | CAISDGTSDDEQFF | TGTGCCATCAGTGACGGGACTAGCGACGATGAGCAGTTCTTC
TRBJ1-5 | . | TRBV5-1 | . | CASSADSNQPQHF | TGCGCCAGCAGCGCGGATAGCAATCAGCCCCAGCATTTT
TRBJ1-2 | TRBD1 | TRBV5-1 | . | CASSLSGQGRGYTF | TGCGCCAGCAGCTTGTCGGGACAGGGCCGGGGCTACACCTTC
TRBJ2-7 | TRBD1 | TRBV4-1 | . | CASSQHPGQGTTDFYEQYF | TGCGCCAGCAGCCAACACCCGGGACAGGGAACAACTGACTTCTACGAGCAGTACTTC
TRBJ2-2 | . | TRBV7-9 | . | CASSSNDKGVNTGELFF | TGTGCCAGCAGCTCAAACGACAAGGGAGTGAACACCGGGGAGCTGTTTTTT
TRBJ1-1 | . | TRBV27 | . | CASSLYRDSEAFF | TGTGCCAGCAGTTTATACCGAGACAGTGAAGCTTTCTTT
TRBJ2-3 | . | TRBV11-2 | once | CASSHSRQEHDTQYF | TGTGCCAGCAGCCACTCTCGACAGGAGCATGATACGCAGTATTTT
TRBJ2-5 | . | TRBV19 | . | CASSTSSAVETQYF | TGTGCCAGTAGTACCAGCTCGGCGGTGGAGACCCAGTACTTC
TRBJ2-3 | TRBD2 | TRBV6-5 | . | CASSSYSGSATDTQYF | TGTGCCAGCAGTTCTTATAGCGGGAGCGCCACAGATACGCAGTATTTT
TRBJ2-7 | TRBD2 | TRBV19 | . | CASSPGTSIYEQYF | TGTGCCAGTAGTCCCGGGACTAGTATTTACGAGCAGTACTTC
TRBJ1-1 | . | TRBV6-1 | few | CASSEGGGRNTEAFF | TGTGCCAGCAGTGAAGGAGGGGGAAGAAACACTGAAGCTTTCTTT
TRBJ2-1 | . | TRBV18 | . | CASSPRDKMSSYNEQFF | TGTGCCAGCTCACCACGAGACAAGATGAGCTCCTACAATGAGCAGTTCTTC
TRBJ2-5 | . | TRBV18 | . | CASSPGGARETQYF | TGTGCCAGCTCACCAGGGGGGGCTCGAGAGACCCAGTACTTC
TRBJ2-7 | TRBD2 | TRBV7-2 | . | CASSYNLAGTGHEQYF | TGTGCCAGCAGCTACAACTTAGCGGGAACGGGCCACGAGCAGTACTTC
TRBJ1-2 | . | TRBV5-6 | many | CASSFSGYTF | TGTGCCAGCAGCTTCTCTGGCTACACCTTC
TRBJ1-5 | . | TRBV6-1 | few | CASSGVGDSNQPQHF | TGTGCCAGCAGCGGGGTGGGAGATAGCAATCAGCCCCAGCATTTT
TRBJ1-1 | TRBD1 | TRBV28 | . | CASRWAGGWTFF | TGTGCCAGCAGGTGGGCAGGGGGCTGGACTTTCTTT
TRBJ1-1 | TRBD1 | TRBV5-1 | few | CASSLKGQGGSEAFF | TGCGCCAGCAGCTTGAAGGGGCAGGGGGGCTCTGAAGCTTTCTTT
TRBJ2-7 | TRBD1 | TRBV27 | . | CASRRTGRAEQYF | TGTGCCAGCAGGCGGACAGGGCGCGCCGAGCAGTACTTC
TRBJ1-1 | TRBD1 | TRBV5-4 | . | CASSLARGRGTEAFF | TGTGCCAGCAGCTTGGCCAGGGGGAGAGGCACTGAAGCTTTCTTT
TRBJ2-7 | . | TRBV4-2 | few | CASSRDPTGYDEQYF | TGTGCCAGCAGCCGGGATCCAACAGGGTACGACGAGCAGTACTTC
TRBJ1-5 | . | TRBV18 | few | CASSKDSLNNQPQHF | TGTGCCAGCTCAAAGGACAGTTTGAATAATCAGCCCCAGCATTTT
TRBJ1-1 | . | TRBV18 | . | CASSPTARGDTEAFF | TGTGCCAGCTCACCAACGGCCAGGGGAGACACTGAAGCTTTCTTT
TRBJ1-1 | . | TRBV29-1 | few | CSVYSGMNTEAFF | TGCAGCGTTTATTCAGGGATGAACACTGAAGCTTTCTTT
TRBJ2-7 | TRBD1 | TRBV19 | . | CASSTGQLPNEQYF | TGTGCCAGTAGTACGGGACAGCTGCCTAACGAGCAGTACTTC